The clone carrying this T cell receptor (beta chain) was picked up many times. The antigen is unknown. V was shortened by 4 bases and J by 3 bases, with 6 bases between the two germline ends. The germline CDR1 and CDR2 sequences are SEHNR and FQNEAQ (reference sequence). The CDR3 is 12 amino acids. The sample belongs to a study of identical twins. General study points: Twins' excess sharing was less marked for out-of-frame beta sequences. Donors were not followed over many years; analysis was cross-sectional.

TCRdb used MiXCR to reprocess the 5' RACE reads, holding one entry per CDR3 protein. The sample contains a few hundred thousand distinct CDR3 sequences, approximately 8.6% of which appear only once. These sequences were also reported in another study, on yellow fever vaccine responses in identical twins. That paper states: Reports say the vaccine T cell response in twins looked partly convergent and partly personalized.

The V gene is TRBV7-9, the J gene TRBJ2-5; D call uncertain. The sequencing input was CD8+ T cells sorted from blood. The source of this sequence is a woman between 18 and 29 years old in good health. The CDR3 DNA follows: TGTGCCAGCAGCTCTAGGGAAGAGACCCAGTACTTC. Translated: CASSSREETQYF.